This T cell receptor beta chain originates from a study of vaccination and CD4 T cells after COVID-19. Looking at the study overall: Six males and four females, two of them Hispanic, were enrolled as convalescents. Study-level results: Convalescent patients studied were relatively few, and early post-infection timepoints were absent. The rise in median SARS-CoV-2-reactive clonotypes, from roughly 22 to 38, was not significant. Convalescent patients' vaccine-specific clones were spike mono-reactive in 304 of 307 cases.

The CDR3 is 18 amino acids. V was pared by 1 base and J by 4 bases, with 22 bases between. The germline CDR1 and CDR2 sequences are SGHVS and FQNEAQ. TCRdb called the PCR reads again in MiXCR, with one record for every CDR3 protein. The sample holds some 27,000 distinct CDR3 sequences, 45% to 55% seen once. Time point noted: late sampling 161 to 241 days after vaccination in a few convalescent patients. As to this clonotype: Its antigen is still unknown.

J is TRBJ1-2 and V is TRBV7-8; D unclear. Sequenced here: CD4+ T cells from blood, sampled about 7 months after SARS-CoV-2 vaccination. The clonotype comes from a human donor who had recovered from COVID-19. The CDR3 spells CASSLEFGETRTSYGYTF. DNA for the CDR3: TGTGCCAGCAGCTTAGAATTCGGGGAGACGCGGACTAGCTATGGCTACACCTTC.